The T cell receptor (beta chain) described here comes from a study of identical twins (dated by TCRdb to about 2016). Looking at the study overall: TCR alpha and beta repertoires from monozygotic twins, unrelated adults of various ages and cord blood were deep-sequenced to test whether fetal clonotypes persist. To rule out contamination, the twin experiments were replicated at different times with different library preparation protocols. The full study reports these points: Recombination models systematically underestimated out-of-frame TCR alpha sharing in monozygotic twins but agreed with sharing between unrelated individuals. Because the same donors could not be followed over many years, the conclusions relied on cross-sectional statistical analysis. Fewer insertions were carried by abundant cord blood beta clonotypes; a weaker similar trend was observed in young adult naive repertoires, while no such trend was observed in memory repertoires. Zero-insertion analyses could be partly confounded by invariant T cells such as MAIT and iNKT, though diverse VJ usage argued against such confounding for most clonotypes. In beta out-of-frame sequences, excess twin sharing was weaker, because having fewer shared sequences lowered the signal-to-noise ratio. Out-of-frame TCR alpha sequences shared between twins showed an excess of low generation-probability sequences compared with coincidental sharing between unrelated individuals.

V is shortened by 5 bases, J by 4 bases, and the region joining them spans 12 bases. The germline V gene encodes CDR1 SGHDT and CDR2 YYEEEE. The CDR3 numbers 13 residues from cysteine through phenylalanine. Just CDR3 DNA is preserved here, 39 bases in frame from base 1. This clonotype occurred a few times. Which antigen it targets is not known. No base qualities exist here, and no much larger clone lies one base off it. All donors were healthy Caucasians. The method behind the library was 5' RACE. For sequencing, an Illumina HiSeq 2000 was employed. Template switching added a universal primer binding site, and the final cDNA carried a unique molecular identifier that allowed TCR cDNA molecules to be counted accurately. Specific primers in the conserved constant-segment region were used to synthesize first-strand cDNA for TCR alpha and beta chains. To control for contamination, each cDNA library was double barcoded with a SMART-Mk sample barcode plus Illumina barcodes. TruSeq adapter sequences and Illumina sample barcodes were added in two successive PCR steps. Sequencing of the TCR alpha and beta cDNA libraries was done on the Illumina HiSeq platform using custom primers. The published analysis was carried out like this. MiGEC was used to process raw reads and extract unique molecular identifiers, and MiXCR was used to find CDR3 positions. Recombination models were inferred per individual with the repgenHMM and IGoR tools using an EM algorithm. The tcR package in R was used for shared clonotype analysis, with sharing normalized by the product of cloneset sizes. Out-of-frame nonproductive sequences were analyzed to study raw recombination free of thymic and clonal selection effects. TCRdb reran the public reads through fastp at Q25 and MiXCR, keeping productive beta chains. Each record represents a unique CDR3 protein, reported with the most common genes and DNA among its rows. These V and J calls rely on TCRdb rather than the paper's analysis. This sample gives 1.5 million or so distinct CDR3 sequences in total; less than 40% of them show up just once. Less than 0.35% of the sample comes from the top ten.

The TCR originated in a newborn girl in good health. The chain was built from TRBV5-6 and TRBJ1-2, and perhaps TRBD1 as D gene, on 6 matching bases. Sequencing used cord blood. The DNA reads as follows: TGTGCCAGCAGGACGGGACATGGCTATGGCTACACCTTC. This translates into CASRTGHGYGYTF.